This T cell receptor beta chain was retrieved from a study of siplizumab effects on memory and regulatory T cells. General study points: Treg-derived clones made up an average of around 67% of mappable alloreactive CD4+ clones with siplizumab and approximately 30% in controls. Proliferating Tregs' suppressive function in siplizumab cultures went unconfirmed.

Turning to this clone: Its antigen remains unknown.

V trimming: 5 bases; J trimming: 7 bases; junction bases outside the gene matches: 7. Per germline, CDR1 SEHNR and CDR2 FQNEAQ (reference sequence). This CDR3 has 14 residues. The repertoire was sequenced with immunoSEQ multiplex PCR; TCRdb's copy has only in-frame clones and lacks some. The sample holds over 85,000 clones, 95% to 97% seen once. This clonotype was sampled from a human donor in good health. What was sequenced was naive CD4+ T cells sorted from blood. The chain recombines TRBV7-9 with TRBJ1-4, with TRBD1 matching 7 bases. DNA for the CDR3: TGTGCCAGCAGCCCCGGGAGGGGGCTTGAAAAACTGTTTTTT. This translates into CASSPGRGLEKLFF.